This T cell receptor (beta chain) came from a study of blood T cell repertoires in COVID-19 (TCRdb year 2020). In the study overall: Samples from collaborators originated in the United States, Italy and Spain and spanned both the acute and convalescent phases of COVID-19. The material from the prospective study consisted of cDNA or gDNA derived from T cells, B-cell-depleted T cells, or PBMCs. Subjects who had been exposed to COVID-19, were actively infected with it, or had recovered from it provided the deeply sampled blood TCRbeta repertoires that made up the dataset. The repertoires were made available in a free public database intended to serve as a resource for research on the immune response to SARS-CoV-2. The samples were drawn from the first 160 participants of the ongoing ImmuneRACE study and from 1,254 subjects provided by 6 global collaborators. Nearly every sample came with metadata listing a de-identified subject ID, COVID-19 status, age in years and sex. Where available, HLA class I and class II types were taken from metadata supplied by the sample provider and were not determined by assay-based typing. Study-wide conclusions, independent of this receptor: The amount of clinical and demographic metadata varied by source and participant and was provided uncurated.

Each collaborating institution followed its own protocols to collect whole blood in K2EDTA tubes. Collaborator samples were shipped for TCRbeta analysis as frozen whole blood, isolated PBMCs, or DNA extracted from either sample type. TCRbeta CDR3 regions were amplified from genomic DNA using the immunoSEQ Assay, a bias-controlled multiplex PCR. On the study's bioinformatics: The number of nucleated cells in each sample was estimated from the amplification of reference gene primers within the assay. To quantify the absolute abundance of each unique TCRbeta CDR3 rearrangement, sequence reads were collapsed and filtered. Productive Simpson clonality was computed per sample as the square root of Simpson's diversity index over productive rearrangements. In TCRdb, the immuneACCESS table is reduced to in-frame sequences with V and J assigned. These tables do not hold every clone; where another copy was compared, an unresolved V gene accounts for under half, and the others remain unexplained. Clonal size and the V and J genes are those of that table, whereas D and trimming came from the DNA. In this sample the table shows tens of thousands of clones, 88% of which occur a single time. The ten largest make up 20% to 25% of the sample.

With respect to this clone: It lacks a known antigen. No base quality values were provided; no much bigger clone lies one nucleotide off.

CDR1 is given as MRHNA and CDR2 as SNTAGT, both from the germline V gene. V loses 2 bases at its end and J loses 12 bases; junction bases beyond the gene matches: 9. The CDR3 starts with the cysteine, ends with the phenylalanine, and has 15 residues. Only the CDR3 part of the read is kept: 45 bases, read in frame from the first base. This clonotype originated in a woman aged 45-65 years with active or convalescent COVID-19. Here the chain combines TRBV6-4 and TRBJ2-1, and 11 junction bases match TRBD2. Sequencing was carried out using peripheral blood. The nucleotide sequence reads TGTGCCAGCAGTGACGGGCTAGCGGGAGGAGGATGGCAGTTCTTC. This is translated as CASSDGLAGGGWQFF.